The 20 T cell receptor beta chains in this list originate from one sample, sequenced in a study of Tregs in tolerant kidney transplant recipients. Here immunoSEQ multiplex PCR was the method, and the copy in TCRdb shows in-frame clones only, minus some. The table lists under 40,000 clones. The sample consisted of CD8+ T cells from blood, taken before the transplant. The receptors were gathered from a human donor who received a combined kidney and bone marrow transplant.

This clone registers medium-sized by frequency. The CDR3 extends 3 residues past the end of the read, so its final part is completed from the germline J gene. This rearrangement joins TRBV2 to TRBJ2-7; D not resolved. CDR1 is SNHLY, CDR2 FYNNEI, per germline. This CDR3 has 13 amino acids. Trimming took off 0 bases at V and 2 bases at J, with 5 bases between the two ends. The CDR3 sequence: CASSEAYAYEQYF. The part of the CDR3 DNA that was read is TGTGCCAGCAGTGAAGCCTATGCCTACGAG.

CDR3: CASSSQRGLNSPLHF. CDR3 DNA (partial): TGTGCCAGCAGCTCCCAGCGGGGATTGAATTCACCC. The chain carries TRBV7-3 and TRBJ1-6; D gene ambiguous. The read falls 3 residues short of the CDR3 end, and the missing part is taken from the germline J gene. Germline CDR1 is SGHTA and CDR2 is FQGTGA. The CDR3 is made up of 15 amino acids. The V end was cut by 4 bases, the J end by 7 bases, with 14 bases between.

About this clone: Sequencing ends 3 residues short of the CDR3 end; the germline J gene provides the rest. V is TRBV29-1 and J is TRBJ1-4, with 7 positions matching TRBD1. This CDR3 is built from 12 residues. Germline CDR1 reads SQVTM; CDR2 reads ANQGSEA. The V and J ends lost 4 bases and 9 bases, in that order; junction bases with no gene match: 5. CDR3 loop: CSVGGTAQKLFF. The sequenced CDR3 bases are TGCAGCGTTGGGGGGACAGCCCAAAAA.

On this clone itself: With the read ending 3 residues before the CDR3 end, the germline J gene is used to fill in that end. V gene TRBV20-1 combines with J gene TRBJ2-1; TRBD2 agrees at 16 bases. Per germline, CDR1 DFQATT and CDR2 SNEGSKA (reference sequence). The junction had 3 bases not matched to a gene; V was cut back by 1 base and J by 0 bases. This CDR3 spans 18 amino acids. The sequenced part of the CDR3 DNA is TGCAGTGCTAGAGTGGGACTAGCGGGAGGGCCCTCCTACAATGAG. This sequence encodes CSARVGLAGGPSYNE. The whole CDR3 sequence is CSARVGLAGGPSYNEQFF.

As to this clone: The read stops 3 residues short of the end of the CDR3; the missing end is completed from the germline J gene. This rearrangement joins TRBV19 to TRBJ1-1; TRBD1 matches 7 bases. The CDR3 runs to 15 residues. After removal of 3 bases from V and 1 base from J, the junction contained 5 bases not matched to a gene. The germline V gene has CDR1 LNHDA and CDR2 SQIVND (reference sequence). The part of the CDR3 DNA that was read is TGTGCCAGTAGTATTGCGGCAGGGGGGAACACTGAA. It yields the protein CASSIAAGGNTE. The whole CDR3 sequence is CASSIAAGGNTEAFF.

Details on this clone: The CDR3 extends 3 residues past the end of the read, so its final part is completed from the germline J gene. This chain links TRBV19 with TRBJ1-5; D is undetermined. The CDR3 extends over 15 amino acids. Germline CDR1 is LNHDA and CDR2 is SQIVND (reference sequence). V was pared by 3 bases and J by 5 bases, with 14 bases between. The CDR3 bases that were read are TGTGCCAGTAGTATCCGGTGGTTCCGGGATCAGCCC. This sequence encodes CASSIRWFRDQP. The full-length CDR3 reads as CASSIRWFRDQPQHF.

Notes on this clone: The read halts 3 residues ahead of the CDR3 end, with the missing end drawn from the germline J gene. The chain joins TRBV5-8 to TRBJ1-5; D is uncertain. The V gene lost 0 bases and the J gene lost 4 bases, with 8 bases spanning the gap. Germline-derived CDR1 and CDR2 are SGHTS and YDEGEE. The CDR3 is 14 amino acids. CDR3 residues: CASSLVQRNQPQHF. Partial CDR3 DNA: TGTGCCAGCAGCTTGGTGCAGAGAAATCAGCCC. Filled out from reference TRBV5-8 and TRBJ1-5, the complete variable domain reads EAGVTQSPTHLIKTRGQQATLRCSPISGHTSVYWYQQALGLGLQFLLWYDEGEERNRGNFPPRFSGRQFPNYSSELNVNALELEDSALYLCASSLVQRNQPQHFGDGTRLSIL.

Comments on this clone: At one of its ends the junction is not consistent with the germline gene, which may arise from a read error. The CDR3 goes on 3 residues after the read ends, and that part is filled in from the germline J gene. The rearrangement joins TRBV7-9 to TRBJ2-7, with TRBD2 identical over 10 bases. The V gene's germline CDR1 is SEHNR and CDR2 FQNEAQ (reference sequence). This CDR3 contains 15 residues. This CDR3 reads CANSFSGRESGEQYF. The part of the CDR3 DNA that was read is TGTGCCAACAGCTTCAGCGGGAGGGAGTCGGGCGAG.

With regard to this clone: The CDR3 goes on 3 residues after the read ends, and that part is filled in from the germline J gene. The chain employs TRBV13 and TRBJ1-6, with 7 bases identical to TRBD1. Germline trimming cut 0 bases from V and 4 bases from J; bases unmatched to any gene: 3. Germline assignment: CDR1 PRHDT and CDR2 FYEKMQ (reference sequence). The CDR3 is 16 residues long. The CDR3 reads CASSLGGTAYNSPLHF. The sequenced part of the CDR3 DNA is TGTGCCAGCAGCTTAGGAGGGACAGCGTATAATTCACCC.

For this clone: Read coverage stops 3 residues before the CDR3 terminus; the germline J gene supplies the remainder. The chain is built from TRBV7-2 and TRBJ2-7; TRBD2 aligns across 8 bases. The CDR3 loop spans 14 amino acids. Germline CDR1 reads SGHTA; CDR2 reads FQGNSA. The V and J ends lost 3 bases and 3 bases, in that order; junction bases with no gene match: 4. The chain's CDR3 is CASSFWREDYEQYF. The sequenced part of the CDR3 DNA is TGTGCCAGCAGCTTCTGGCGGGAGGACTACGAG.

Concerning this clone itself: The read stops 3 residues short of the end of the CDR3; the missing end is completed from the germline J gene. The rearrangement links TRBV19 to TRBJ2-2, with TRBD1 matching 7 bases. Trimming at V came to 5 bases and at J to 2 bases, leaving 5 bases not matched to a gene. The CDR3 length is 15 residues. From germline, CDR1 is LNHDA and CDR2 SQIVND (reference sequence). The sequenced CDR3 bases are TGTGCCAGTAGTCAGGGGACAGCCAACACCGGGGAG. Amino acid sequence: CASSQGTANTGE. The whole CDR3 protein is CASSQGTANTGELFF.

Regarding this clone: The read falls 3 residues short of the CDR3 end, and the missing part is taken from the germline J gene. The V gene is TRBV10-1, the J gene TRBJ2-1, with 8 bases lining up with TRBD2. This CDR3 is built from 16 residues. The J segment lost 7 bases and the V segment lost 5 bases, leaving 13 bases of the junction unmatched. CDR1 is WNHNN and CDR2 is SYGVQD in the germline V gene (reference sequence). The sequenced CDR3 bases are TGCGCCAGCAGTCCCCTTAGCGGGATCGGGGTAAATGAG. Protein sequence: CASSPLSGIGVNE. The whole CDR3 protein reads CASSPLSGIGVNEQFF.

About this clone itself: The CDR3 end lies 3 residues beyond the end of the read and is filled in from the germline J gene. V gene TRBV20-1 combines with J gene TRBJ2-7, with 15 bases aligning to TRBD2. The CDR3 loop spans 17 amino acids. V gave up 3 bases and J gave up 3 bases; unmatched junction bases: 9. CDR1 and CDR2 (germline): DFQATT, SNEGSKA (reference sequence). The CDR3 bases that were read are TGCAGTGCTAGTCTGCCTTTGGGACTAGCGGGAGGCTACGAG. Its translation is CSASLPLGLAGGYE. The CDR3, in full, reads CSASLPLGLAGGYEQYF.

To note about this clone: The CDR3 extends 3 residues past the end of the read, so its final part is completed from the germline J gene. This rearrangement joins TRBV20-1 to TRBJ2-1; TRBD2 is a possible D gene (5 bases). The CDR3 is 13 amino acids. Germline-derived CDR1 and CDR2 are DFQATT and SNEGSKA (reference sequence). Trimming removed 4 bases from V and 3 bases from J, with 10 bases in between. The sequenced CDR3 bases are TGCAGTGCTACTAGCTCCCACTACAATGAG. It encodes CSATSSHYNE. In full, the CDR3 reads CSATSSHYNEQFF.

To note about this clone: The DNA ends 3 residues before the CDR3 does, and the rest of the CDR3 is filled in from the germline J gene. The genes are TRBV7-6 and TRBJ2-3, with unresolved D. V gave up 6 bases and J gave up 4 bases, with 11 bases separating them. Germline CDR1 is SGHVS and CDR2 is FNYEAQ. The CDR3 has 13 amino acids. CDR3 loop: CASRKFEADTQYF. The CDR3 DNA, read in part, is TGTGCCAGCAGAAAGTTCGAGGCAGATACG.

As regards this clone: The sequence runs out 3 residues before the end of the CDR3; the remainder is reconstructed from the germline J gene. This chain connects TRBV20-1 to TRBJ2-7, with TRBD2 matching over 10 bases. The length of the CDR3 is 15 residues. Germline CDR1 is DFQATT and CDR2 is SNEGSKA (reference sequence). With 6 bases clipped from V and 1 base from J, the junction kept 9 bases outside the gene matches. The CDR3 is CSAYALAGESYEQYF. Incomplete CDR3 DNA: TGCAGTGCCTACGCTCTAGCGGGAGAATCCTACGAG.

CDR3 residues: CASSIAWTGGTDTQYF. The CDR3 bases that were read are TGTGCCAGTAGTATAGCGTGGACAGGGGGCACAGATACG. V and J are TRBV19 and TRBJ2-3, with 9 nucleotides matching TRBD1. The read halts 3 residues ahead of the CDR3 end, with the missing end drawn from the germline J gene. The junction had 3 bases not matched to a gene; V was cut back by 1 base and J by 1 base. The germline V gene has CDR1 LNHDA and CDR2 SQIVND (reference sequence). CDR3 length: 16 residues.

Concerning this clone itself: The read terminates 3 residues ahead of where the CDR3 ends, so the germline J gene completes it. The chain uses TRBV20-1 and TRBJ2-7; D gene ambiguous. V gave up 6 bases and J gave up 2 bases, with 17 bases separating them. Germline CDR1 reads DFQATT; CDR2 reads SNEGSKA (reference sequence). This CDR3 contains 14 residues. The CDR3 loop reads CSATPRAVTYEQYF. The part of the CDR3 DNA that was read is TGCAGTGCAACCCCGAGAGCCGTTACCTACGAG.

The CDR3 is CASSPQGGSTDTQYF. The part of the CDR3 DNA that was read is TGTGCCAGCAGCCCGCAGGGAGGGAGCACAGATACG. J is TRBJ2-3 and V is TRBV7-9, with 7 bases aligning to TRBD2. The read gets to within 3 residues of the CDR3 end, and the germline J gene fills in the rest. Germline V CDR1 and CDR2: SEHNR, FQNEAQ (reference sequence). J was trimmed by 0 bases and V by 5 bases; bases with no gene match: 5. This CDR3 is 15 amino acids long. The full variable domain, its missing parts supplied by reference TRBV7-9 and TRBJ2-3, is DTGVSQNPRHKITKRGQNVTFRCDPISEHNRLYWYRQTLGQGPEFLTYFQNEAQLEKSRLLSDRFSAERPKGSFSTLEIQRTEQGDSAMYLCASSPQGGSTDTQYFGPGTRLTVL.

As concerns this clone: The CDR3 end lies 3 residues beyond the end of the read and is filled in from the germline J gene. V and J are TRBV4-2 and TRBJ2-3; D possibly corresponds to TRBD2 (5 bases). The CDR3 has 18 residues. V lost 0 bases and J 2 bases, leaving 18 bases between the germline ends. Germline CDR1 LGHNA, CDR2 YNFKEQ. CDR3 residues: CASSQDRPSGGFTDTQYF. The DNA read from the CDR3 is TGTGCCAGCAGCCAAGACCGACCCAGCGGAGGATTCACAGATACG.